Listed below are T cell receptor beta chains from one sample, sequenced in a study of blood T cell repertoires in COVID-19. Sequencing was performed with immunoSEQ multiplex PCR; in TCRdb, only in-frame clones are kept and a portion is missing. This sample carries about 42,000 clones, roughly nine tenths of them seen once, and the ten largest clones take about a tenth. The sample was peripheral blood. Receptors originate from a man between 50 and 59 years old with active COVID-19. Both conserved end residues are part of each CDR3. Fields, in order: D gene, clone size, J gene, V gene, CDR3 DNA, CDR3 protein. The D gene is left open where the match is weak. Where a row states a size, it is once, few, many or the class of an expanded clone; other rows omit it.

TRBD1	NA	TRBJ1-2	TRBV9	TGTGCCAGCAGCGTAGCTCCCGGACAGGCGTCAGTAGGTGGCTACACCTTC	CASSVAPGQASVGGYTF
NA	once	TRBJ2-3	TRBV24-1	TGTGCCACCCAGGGGTCTGGTCCCTTGGATACGCAGTATTTT	CATQGSGPLDTQYF
NA	NA	TRBJ2-7	TRBV28	TGTGCCAGCCGACAGACACTCTCCTACGAGCAGTACTTC	CASRQTLSYEQYF
NA	NA	TRBJ2-1	TRBV7-9	TGTGCCAGCAGCCCCCAAAACAATGAGCAGTTCTTC	CASSPQNNEQFF
NA	NA	TRBJ1-6	TRBV14	TGTGCCAGCAGCCTGTTGACAGGAAATTCACCCCTCCACTTT	CASSLLTGNSPLHF
NA	NA	TRBJ2-1	TRBV6-6	TGTGCCAGCAGTGGAGGGCCGGGCCTTACCTACAATGAGCAGTTCTTC	CASSGGPGLTYNEQFF
NA	NA	TRBJ1-4	TRBV5-1	TGCGCCAGCAGCTTGATGGGGGCAGAGGAAAAACTGTTTTTT	CASSLMGAEEKLFF
TRBD1	NA	TRBJ1-2	TRBV6-5	TGTGCCAGCAGGACCGGACCGGGACAGCTCTATGGCTACACCTTC	CASRTGPGQLYGYTF
NA	NA	TRBJ1-1	TRBV6-5	TGTGCCACCCAAACGTGGCAATTGGAAGCTTTCTTT	CATQTWQLEAFF
NA	NA	TRBJ1-2	TRBV27	TGTGCCAGCAGTTTAGGCGGACAGCCGCTGCGTGGCTACACCTTC	CASSLGGQPLRGYTF
TRBD1	NA	TRBJ1-4	TRBV28	TGTGCCAGCAGTTCAGGGGGCACCGGTGAAAAACTGTTTTTT	CASSSGGTGEKLFF
TRBD1	NA	TRBJ1-1	TRBV28	TGTGCCAGCCAAAGGACAGGGGGAGGAACTGAAGCTTTCTTT	CASQRTGGGTEAFF
TRBD1	NA	TRBJ2-5	TRBV28	TGTGCCAGCAGCTCCGGGACAGTGTACCAAGAGACCCAGTACTTC	CASSSGTVYQETQYF
NA	NA	TRBJ2-3	TRBV7-2	TGTGCCAGCAGCTTAGCAAGGGGGAGCCGGGGAGATACGCAGTATTTT	CASSLARGSRGDTQYF
TRBD2	NA	TRBJ2-2	TRBV6-4	TGTGCCAGCAGTGTAAGCGGGAGCGACACCGGGGAGCTGTTTTTT	CASSVSGSDTGELFF
NA	NA	TRBJ1-2	TRBV6-2/TRBV6-3	TGTGCCAGCAGCCAGAGACTAAATGGCTACACCTTC	CASSQRLNGYTF
TRBD1	NA	TRBJ1-2	TRBV11-2	TGTGCCAGCAGCCTAGGGACAGGGTTCGACTATGGCTACACCTTC	CASSLGTGFDYGYTF
NA	NA	TRBJ2-1	TRBV10-1	TGCGCCAGCAGTGATTGGAGTCTCTCCTACAATGAGCAGTTCTTC	CASSDWSLSYNEQFF
TRBD1	NA	TRBJ2-7	TRBV14	TGTGCCAGCAGCCAAGATACTGTGGGACAGGGTACCCACGAGCAGTACTTC	CASSQDTVGQGTHEQYF
NA	NA	TRBJ2-2	TRBV30	TGTGCCTGGAGTGTGGACATCACGAACACCGGGGAGCTGTTTTTT	CAWSVDITNTGELFF
TRBD1	NA	TRBJ2-7	TRBV5-1	TGCGCCAGCAGCATCCAGTGGACAGGGGTCAACGAGCAGTACTTC	CASSIQWTGVNEQYF
NA	NA	TRBJ1-1	TRBV19	TGTGCCAGTAGTATCGGGGGGGACACTGAAGCTTTCTTT	CASSIGGDTEAFF
TRBD1	NA	TRBJ2-2	TRBV6-4	TGTGCCAGCAGCCCCTATCAGGGGGCAGCCGGGGAGCTGTTTTTT	CASSPYQGAAGELFF
TRBD2	NA	TRBJ2-7	TRBV9	TGTGCCAGCAGCGTTTTAGCGGGTCTATCCTACGAGCAGTACTTC	CASSVLAGLSYEQYF
NA	NA	TRBJ1-1	TRBV2	TGTGCCACCACGCGCGGTCCTGAAGCTTTCTTT	CATTRGPEAFF
NA	NA	TRBJ2-3	TRBV5-4	TGTGCCAGCAGCGGCGGGACTCCGAATCCTAGCACAGATACGCAGTATTTT	CASSGGTPNPSTDTQYF
NA	NA	TRBJ2-5	TRBV7-9	TGTGCCAGCAGCTTAAGTCTAGGAGAACAAGAGACCCAGTACTTC	CASSLSLGEQETQYF
TRBD1	NA	TRBJ1-2	TRBV2	TGTGCCAGCAGATGGGACAGGGCCCTCCAAGGCTACACCTTC	CASRWDRALQGYTF
NA	NA	TRBJ2-2	TRBV19	TGTGCCAGTAGTCAGGGCCCCCTCACCGGGGAGCTGTTTTTT	CASSQGPLTGELFF
NA	few	TRBJ1-6	TRBV11-2	TGTGCCAGCGGCAATAATTCACCCCTCCACTTT	CASGNNSPLHF
NA	NA	TRBJ2-5	TRBV9	TGTGCCAGCAGCGTAGCTGTACGGGAGACCCAGTACTTC	CASSVAVRETQYF
TRBD1	few	TRBJ2-7	TRBV7-7	TGTGCCAGCAGCTTGGGGACAGGGGGCTCCTACGAGCAGTACTTC	CASSLGTGGSYEQYF
TRBD1	NA	TRBJ1-2	TRBV5-4	TGTGCCAGCAGCTCAGGGGACAGGCTGAACTATGGCTACACCTTC	CASSSGDRLNYGYTF
TRBD2	NA	TRBJ2-1	TRBV5-4	TGTGCCAGCAGCCCTCCTTCGCGACTAGCGGGAGGTTGGTGGGATGAGCAGTTCTTC	CASSPPSRLAGGWWDEQFF